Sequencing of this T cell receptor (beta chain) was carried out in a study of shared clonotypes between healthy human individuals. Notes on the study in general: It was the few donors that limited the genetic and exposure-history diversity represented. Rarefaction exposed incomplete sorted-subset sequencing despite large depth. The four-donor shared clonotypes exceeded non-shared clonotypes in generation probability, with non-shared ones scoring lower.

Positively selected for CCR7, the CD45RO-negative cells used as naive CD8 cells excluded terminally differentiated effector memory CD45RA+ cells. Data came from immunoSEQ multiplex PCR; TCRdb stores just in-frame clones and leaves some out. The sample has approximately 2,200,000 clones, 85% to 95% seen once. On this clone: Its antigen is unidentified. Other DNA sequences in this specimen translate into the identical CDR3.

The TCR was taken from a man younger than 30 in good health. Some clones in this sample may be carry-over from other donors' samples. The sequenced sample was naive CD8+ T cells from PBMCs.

CDR3 residues: CASSLGGTEQFF. For the CDR3, the DNA is TGCGCCAGCAGCTTGGGTGGTACTGAGCAGTTCTTC. The rearrangement uses TRBV5-1 and TRBJ2-1, with D hard to call. Germline assignment: CDR1 SGHRS and CDR2 YFSETQ. V lost 0 bases and J lost 9, with 7 bases in between. There are 12 residues in the CDR3.